This record covers a single T cell receptor (beta chain). The CDR3 is 12 residues long. The junction had 2 bases not matched to a gene; V was cut back by 6 bases and J by 4 bases. Germline V gene lookup returns CDR1 MNHEY and CDR2 SVGAGI. This record belongs to a study of blood T cell repertoires in COVID-19. Across the study: Acute-phase and convalescent COVID-19 samples originated in the United States, Italy and Spain. T cells, B-cell-depleted T cells, or PBMCs provided the cDNA or gDNA that served as material.

Authors' processing steps: Cell counts per sample came from amplifying reference gene primers. Using immunoSEQ multiplex PCR, the repertoire was profiled, and TCRdb retains in-frame clones only, with some absent. D and trimming were read from the DNA, whereas the V and J calls and clone size are those reported in that table. This table has 150,000 to 200,000 clones, under 85% appearing once. This chain links TRBV6-5 with TRBJ2-7; 8 bases fit TRBD1. This TCR came from an elderly woman with acute or convalescent COVID-19. Sequencing used peripheral blood. The CDR3 here is CASRRQGYEQYF. The DNA of the CDR3 is TGTGCCAGCAGAAGACAGGGGTACGAGCAGTACTTC.